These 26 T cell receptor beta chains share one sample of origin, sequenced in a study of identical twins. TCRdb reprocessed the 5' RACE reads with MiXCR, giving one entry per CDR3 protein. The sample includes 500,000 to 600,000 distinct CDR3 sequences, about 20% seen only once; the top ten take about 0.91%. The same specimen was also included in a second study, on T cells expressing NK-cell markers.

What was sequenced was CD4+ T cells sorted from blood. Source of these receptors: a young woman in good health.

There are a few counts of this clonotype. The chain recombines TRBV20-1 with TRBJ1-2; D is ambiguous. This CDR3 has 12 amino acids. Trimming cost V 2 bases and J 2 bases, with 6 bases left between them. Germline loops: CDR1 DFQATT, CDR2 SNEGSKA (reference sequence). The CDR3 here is CSARPGNYGYTF. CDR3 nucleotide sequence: TGCAGTGCTAGACCCGGCAACTATGGCTACACCTTC.

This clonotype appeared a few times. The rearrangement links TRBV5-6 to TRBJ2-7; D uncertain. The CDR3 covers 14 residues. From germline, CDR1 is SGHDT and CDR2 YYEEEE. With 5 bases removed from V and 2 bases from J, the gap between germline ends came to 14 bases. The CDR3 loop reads CASRKGPLAYEQYF. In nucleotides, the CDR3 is TGTGCCAGCAGAAAAGGACCGCTTGCCTACGAGCAGTACTTC. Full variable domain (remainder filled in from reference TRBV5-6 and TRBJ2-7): DAGVTQSPTHLIKTRGQQVTLRCSPKSGHDTVSWYQQALGQGPQFIFQYYEEEERQRGNFPDRFSGHQFPNYSSELNVNALLLGDSALYLCASRKGPLAYEQYFGPGTRLTVT.

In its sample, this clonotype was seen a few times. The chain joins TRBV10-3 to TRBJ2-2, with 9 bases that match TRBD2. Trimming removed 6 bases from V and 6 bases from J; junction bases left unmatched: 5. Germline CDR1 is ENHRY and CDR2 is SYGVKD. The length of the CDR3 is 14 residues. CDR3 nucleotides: TGTGCCATCAGAATTAGCGGGAGTCCCGGGGAGCTGTTTTTT. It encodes CAIRISGSPGELFF.

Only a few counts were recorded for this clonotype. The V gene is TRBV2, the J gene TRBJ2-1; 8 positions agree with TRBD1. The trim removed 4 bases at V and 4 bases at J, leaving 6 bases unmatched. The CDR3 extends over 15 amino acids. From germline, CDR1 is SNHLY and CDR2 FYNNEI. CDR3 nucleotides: TGTGCCAGCAGTGGGGCCAGGGGGCTTTACAATGAGCAGTTCTTC. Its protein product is CASSGARGLYNEQFF.

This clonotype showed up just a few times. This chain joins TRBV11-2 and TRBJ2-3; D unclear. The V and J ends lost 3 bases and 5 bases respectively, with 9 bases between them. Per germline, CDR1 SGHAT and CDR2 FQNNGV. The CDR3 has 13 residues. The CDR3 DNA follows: TGTGCCAGCAGCTTCATTTTCAGAGATACGCAGTATTTT. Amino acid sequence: CASSFIFRDTQYF.

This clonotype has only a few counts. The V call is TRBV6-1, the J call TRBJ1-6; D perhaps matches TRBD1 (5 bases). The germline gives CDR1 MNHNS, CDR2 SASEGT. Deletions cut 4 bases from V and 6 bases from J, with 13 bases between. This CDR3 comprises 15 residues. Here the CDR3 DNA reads TGTGCCAGCAGTGCCTTAACAGGACTTAATTCACCCCTCCACTTT. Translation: CASSALTGLNSPLHF.

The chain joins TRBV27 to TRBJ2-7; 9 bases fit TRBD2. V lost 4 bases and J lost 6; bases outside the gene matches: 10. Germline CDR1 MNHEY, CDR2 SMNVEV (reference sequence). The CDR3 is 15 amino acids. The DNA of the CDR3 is TGTGCCAGCAGTTGGGGACTAGCATCAACTTCCGAGCAGTACTTC. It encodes CASSWGLASTSEQYF.

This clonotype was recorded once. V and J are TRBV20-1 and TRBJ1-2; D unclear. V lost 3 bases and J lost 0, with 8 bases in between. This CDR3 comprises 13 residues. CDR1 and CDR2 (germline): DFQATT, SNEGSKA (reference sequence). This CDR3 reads CSASRGPNYGYTF. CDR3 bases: TGCAGTGCTAGCCGAGGTCCTAACTATGGCTACACCTTC.

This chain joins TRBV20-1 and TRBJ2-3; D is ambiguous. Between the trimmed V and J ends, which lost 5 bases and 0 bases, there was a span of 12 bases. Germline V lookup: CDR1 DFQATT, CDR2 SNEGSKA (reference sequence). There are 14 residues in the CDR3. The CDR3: CSARHYTSTDTQYF. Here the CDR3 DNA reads TGCAGTGCTCGGCACTACACTAGCACAGATACGCAGTATTTT.

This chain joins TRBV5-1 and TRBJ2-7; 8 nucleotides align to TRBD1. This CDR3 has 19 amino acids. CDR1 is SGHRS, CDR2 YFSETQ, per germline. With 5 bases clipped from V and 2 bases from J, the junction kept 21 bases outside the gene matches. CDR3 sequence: CASSFPMTGVEAETYEQYF. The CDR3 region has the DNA TGCGCCAGCAGTTTCCCAATGACAGGGGTCGAGGCAGAGACCTACGAGCAGTACTTC.

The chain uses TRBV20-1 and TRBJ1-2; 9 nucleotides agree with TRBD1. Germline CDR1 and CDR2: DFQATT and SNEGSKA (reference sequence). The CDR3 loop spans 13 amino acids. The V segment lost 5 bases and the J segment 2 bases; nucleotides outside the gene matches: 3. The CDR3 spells CSAGDRVNYGYTF. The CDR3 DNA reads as TGCAGTGCTGGGGACAGGGTGAACTATGGCTACACCTTC.

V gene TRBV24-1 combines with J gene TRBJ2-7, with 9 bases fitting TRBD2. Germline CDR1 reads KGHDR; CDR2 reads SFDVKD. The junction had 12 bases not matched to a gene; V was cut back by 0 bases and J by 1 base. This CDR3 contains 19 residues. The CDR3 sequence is CATSDLLALAGWASYEQYF. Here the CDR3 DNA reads TGTGCCACCAGTGATTTGCTGGCCCTAGCGGGATGGGCTTCCTACGAGCAGTACTTC.

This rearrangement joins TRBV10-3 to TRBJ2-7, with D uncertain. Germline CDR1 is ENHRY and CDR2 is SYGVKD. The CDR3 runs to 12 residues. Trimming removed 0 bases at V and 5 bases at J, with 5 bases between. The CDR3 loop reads CAISESQNEQYF. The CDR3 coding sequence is TGTGCCATCAGTGAGTCCCAGAACGAGCAGTACTTC.

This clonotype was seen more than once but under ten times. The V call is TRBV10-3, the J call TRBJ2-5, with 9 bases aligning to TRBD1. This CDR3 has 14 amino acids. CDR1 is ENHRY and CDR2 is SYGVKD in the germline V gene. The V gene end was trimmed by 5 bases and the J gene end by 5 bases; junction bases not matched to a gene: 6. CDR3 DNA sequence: TGTGCCATCAGTTCGGGACAGGGCGGCGAGACCCAGTACTTC. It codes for CAISSGQGGETQYF.

The DNA of the CDR3 is TGTGCCAGCAAATTGGGGCGGGAGTATGGCTACACCTTC. Translated, it gives CASKLGREYGYTF. The V call is TRBV28, the J call TRBJ1-2; D perhaps matches TRBD1 (5 bases). The ends were cut back, 7 bases at V and 5 bases at J, with 14 bases in the middle. This CDR3 comprises 13 residues. Looked up from germline, CDR1 is MDHEN and CDR2 is SYDVKM.

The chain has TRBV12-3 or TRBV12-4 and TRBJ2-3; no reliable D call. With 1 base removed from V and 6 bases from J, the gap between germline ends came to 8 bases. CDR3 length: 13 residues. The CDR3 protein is CASSLGAYDTQYF. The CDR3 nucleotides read TGTGCCAGCAGTTTAGGGGCTTACGATACGCAGTATTTT.

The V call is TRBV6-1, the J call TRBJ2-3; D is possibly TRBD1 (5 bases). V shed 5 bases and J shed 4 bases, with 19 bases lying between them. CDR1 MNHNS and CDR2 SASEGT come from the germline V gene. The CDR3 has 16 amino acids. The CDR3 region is CASSPSIWEGADTQYF. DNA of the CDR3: TGTGCCAGCAGTCCCTCTATTTGGGAAGGGGCAGATACGCAGTATTTT.

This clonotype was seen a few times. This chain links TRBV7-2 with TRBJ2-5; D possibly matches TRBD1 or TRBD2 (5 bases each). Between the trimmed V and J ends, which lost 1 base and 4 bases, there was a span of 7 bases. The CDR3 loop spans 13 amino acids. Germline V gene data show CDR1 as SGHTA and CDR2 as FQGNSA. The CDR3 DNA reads TGTGCCAGCAGCTTAGAGAGGGGAGAGACCCAGTACTTC. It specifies CASSLERGETQYF.

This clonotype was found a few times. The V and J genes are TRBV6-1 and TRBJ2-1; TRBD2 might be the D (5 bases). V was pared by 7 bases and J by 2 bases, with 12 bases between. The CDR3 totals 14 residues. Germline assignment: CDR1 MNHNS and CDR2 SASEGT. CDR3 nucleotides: TGTGCCAGCAAATCCGGAGGAGCCTACAATGAGCAGTTCTTC. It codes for CASKSGGAYNEQFF.

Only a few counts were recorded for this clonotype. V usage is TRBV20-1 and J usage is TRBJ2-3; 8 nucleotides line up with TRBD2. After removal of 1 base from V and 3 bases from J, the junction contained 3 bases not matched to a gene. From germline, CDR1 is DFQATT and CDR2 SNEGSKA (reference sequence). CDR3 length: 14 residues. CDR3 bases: TGCAGTGCTAGAGGGGGACTAGTTACAGATACGCAGTATTTT. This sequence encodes CSARGGLVTDTQYF.

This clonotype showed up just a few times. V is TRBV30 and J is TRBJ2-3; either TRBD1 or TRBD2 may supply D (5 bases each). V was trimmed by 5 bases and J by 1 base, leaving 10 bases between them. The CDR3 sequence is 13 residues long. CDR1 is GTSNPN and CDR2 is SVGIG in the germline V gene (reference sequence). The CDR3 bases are TGTGCCTGGGCCCGGGACGGCACAGATACGCAGTATTTT. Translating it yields CAWARDGTDTQYF.

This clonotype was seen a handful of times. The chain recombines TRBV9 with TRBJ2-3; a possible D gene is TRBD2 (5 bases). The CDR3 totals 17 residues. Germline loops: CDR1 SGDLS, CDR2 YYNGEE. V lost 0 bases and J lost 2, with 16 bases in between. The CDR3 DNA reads TGTGCCAGCAGCGTAGGGTGGCTACCCCGGGACACAGATACGCAGTATTTT. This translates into CASSVGWLPRDTDTQYF.

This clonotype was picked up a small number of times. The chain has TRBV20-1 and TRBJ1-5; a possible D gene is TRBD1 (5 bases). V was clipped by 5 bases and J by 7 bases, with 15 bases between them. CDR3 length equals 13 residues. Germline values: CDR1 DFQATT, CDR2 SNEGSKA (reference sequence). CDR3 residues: CSASRGTGQPQHF. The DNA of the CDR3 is TGCAGTGCTTCCCGGGGGACCGGGCAGCCCCAGCATTTT.

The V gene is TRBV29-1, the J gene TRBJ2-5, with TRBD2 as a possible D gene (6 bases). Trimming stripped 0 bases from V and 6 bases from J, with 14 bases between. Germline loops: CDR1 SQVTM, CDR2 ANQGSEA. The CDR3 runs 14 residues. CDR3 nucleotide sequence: TGCAGCGTTGAAGATCTTCGGGGGAGAAAGACCCAGTACTTC. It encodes CSVEDLRGRKTQYF.

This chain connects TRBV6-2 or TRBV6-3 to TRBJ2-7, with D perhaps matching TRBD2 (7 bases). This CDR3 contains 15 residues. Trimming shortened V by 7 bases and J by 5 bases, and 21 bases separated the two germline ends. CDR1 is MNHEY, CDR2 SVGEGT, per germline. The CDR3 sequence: CASIGGPSGIDEQYF. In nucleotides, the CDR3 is TGTGCCAGCATCGGGGGCCCCAGCGGGATCGACGAGCAGTACTTC.

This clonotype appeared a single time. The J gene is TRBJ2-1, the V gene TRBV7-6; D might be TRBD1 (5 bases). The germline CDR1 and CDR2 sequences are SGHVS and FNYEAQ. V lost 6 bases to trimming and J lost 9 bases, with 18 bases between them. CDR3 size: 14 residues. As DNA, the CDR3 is TGTGCCAGCAGTTCTAGAGTTCAGGGCGGTGAGCAGTTCTTC. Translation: CASSSRVQGGEQFF.